The 9 T cell receptor beta chains below were found in one sample sequenced in a study of blood T cell repertoires in COVID-19. Using immunoSEQ multiplex PCR, the repertoire was profiled, and TCRdb retains in-frame clones only, with some absent. The table lists hundreds of thousands of clones, 75% to 90% of them singletons. Sample: peripheral blood. Source of these receptors: a woman aged 25 to 39 who had recovered from COVID-19.

The genes are TRBV15 and TRBJ1-2, with D possibly being TRBD1 (6 bases). The CDR3 sequence is 15 residues long. Per the germline V gene, CDR1 is LNHNV and CDR2 is YYDKDF (reference sequence). V was clipped by 3 bases and J by 8 bases, with 19 bases between them. The CDR3 bases are TGTGCCACCAGCAGGTATAAGTCAGGGGCGCGGGGCTACACCTTC. Translating it yields CATSRYKSGARGYTF.

In this sample, this clone turned up once. This chain joins TRBV6-5 and TRBJ2-1; possibly TRBD2 for D (6 bases). From germline, CDR1 is MNHEY and CDR2 SVGAGI. V was pared by 7 bases and J by 2 bases, with 12 bases between. The CDR3 consists of 14 residues. The CDR3 protein is CASKGGPTYNEQFF. The CDR3 region has the DNA TGTGCCAGCAAAGGAGGGCCAACCTACAATGAGCAGTTCTTC.

This chain uses TRBV5-1 with TRBJ2-1, with 9 bases matching TRBD1. Germline V gives CDR1 SGHRS, CDR2 YFSETQ. V lost 7 bases and J lost 7; bases outside the gene matches: 15. This CDR3 contains 16 residues. The DNA for the CDR3 is TGCGCCAGCTCCCTCTCCGGACAGGGGTTAGGGAATGAGCAGTTCTTC. It codes for CASSLSGQGLGNEQFF.

The J gene is TRBJ1-2, the V gene TRBV2; 8 bases are a match to TRBD1. This CDR3 is 16 amino acids long. Looked up from germline, CDR1 is SNHLY and CDR2 is FYNNEI. After removal of 0 bases from V and 2 bases from J, the junction contained 5 bases not matched to a gene. This CDR3 is CASSEAWTGRNYGYTF. Here the CDR3 DNA reads TGTGCCAGCAGTGAAGCATGGACAGGGCGAAACTATGGCTACACCTTC.

The chain combines TRBV6-5 with TRBJ1-2; a weak D match, TRBD1 (6 bases). The V and J ends lost 2 bases and 8 bases respectively, with 12 bases between them. CDR3 length equals 13 residues. In germline, CDR1 is MNHEY, CDR2 SVGAGI. CDR3 protein: CASSYAGVGGYTF. The CDR3 DNA is TGTGCCAGCAGTTACGCAGGGGTAGGAGGCTACACCTTC.

The rearrangement links TRBV19 to TRBJ2-1, with 10 bases aligning to TRBD2. Per germline, CDR1 LNHDA and CDR2 SQIVND (reference sequence). This CDR3 has 16 residues. Unmatched junction bases numbered 7, after V lost 4 bases and J lost 4 bases. CDR3 DNA sequence: TGTGCCAGTAGTAAGAGCGGGAGGGCGGGGTACAATGAGCAGTTCTTC. Translating gives CASSKSGRAGYNEQFF.

The J gene is TRBJ1-1, the V gene TRBV10-3, with a weak D call TRBD1 (5 bases). Germline lookup yields CDR1 ENHRY and CDR2 SYGVKD. The CDR3 runs 15 residues. With 2 bases removed from V and 0 bases from J, the gap between germline ends came to 10 bases. CDR3 sequence (DNA): TGTGCCATCAGTGAGCCTCAGGGTTTGAACACTGAAGCTTTCTTT. As protein: CAISEPQGLNTEAFF.

This clone appeared a few times. The chain employs TRBV7-9 and TRBJ2-3; 10 bases map to TRBD2. With 3 bases clipped from V and 3 bases from J, the junction kept 3 bases outside the gene matches. Germline V CDR1 and CDR2: SEHNR, FQNEAQ (reference sequence). The length of the CDR3 is 15 residues. The CDR3 bases are TGTGCCAGCAGCTTGGGACTAGCGAGGACAGATACGCAGTATTTT. Encoded protein: CASSLGLARTDTQYF.

The chain combines TRBV19 with TRBJ1-3; 7 bases match TRBD1. With V trimmed by 4 bases and J by 1 base, 7 bases remained unmatched. The CDR3 has 16 amino acids. Looked up from germline, CDR1 is LNHDA and CDR2 is SQIVND (reference sequence). For the CDR3, the DNA is TGTGCCAGTAGTACAGGAACCAGGGGGTCTGGAAACACCATATATTTT. This codes for CASSTGTRGSGNTIYF. Together with reference TRBV19 and TRBJ1-3, the CDR3 gives the full variable domain: DGGITQSPKYLFRKEGQNVTLSCEQNLNHDAMYWYRQDPGQGLRLIYYSQIVNDFQKGDIAEGYSVSREKKESFPLTVTSAQKNPTAFYLCASSTGTRGSGNTIYFGEGSWLTVV.